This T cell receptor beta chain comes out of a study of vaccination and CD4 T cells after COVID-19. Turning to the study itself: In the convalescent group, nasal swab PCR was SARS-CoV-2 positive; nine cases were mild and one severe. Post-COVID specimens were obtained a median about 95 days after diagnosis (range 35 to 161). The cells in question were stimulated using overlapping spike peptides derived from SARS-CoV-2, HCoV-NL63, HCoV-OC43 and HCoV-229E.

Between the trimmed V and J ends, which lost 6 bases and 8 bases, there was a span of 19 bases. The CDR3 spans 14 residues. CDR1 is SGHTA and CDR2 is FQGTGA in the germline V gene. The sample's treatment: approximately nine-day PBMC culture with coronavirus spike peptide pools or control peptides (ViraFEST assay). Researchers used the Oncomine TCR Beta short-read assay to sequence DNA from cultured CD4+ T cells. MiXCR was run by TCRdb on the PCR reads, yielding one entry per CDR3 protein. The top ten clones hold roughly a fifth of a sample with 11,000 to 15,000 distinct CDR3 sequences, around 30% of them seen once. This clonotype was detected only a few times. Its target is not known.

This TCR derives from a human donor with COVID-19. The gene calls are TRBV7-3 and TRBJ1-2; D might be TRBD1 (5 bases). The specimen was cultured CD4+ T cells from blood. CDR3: CASSSSPQGVGYTF. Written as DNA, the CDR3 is TGTGCCAGCAGTTCAAGCCCGCAGGGAGTGGGCTACACCTTC.